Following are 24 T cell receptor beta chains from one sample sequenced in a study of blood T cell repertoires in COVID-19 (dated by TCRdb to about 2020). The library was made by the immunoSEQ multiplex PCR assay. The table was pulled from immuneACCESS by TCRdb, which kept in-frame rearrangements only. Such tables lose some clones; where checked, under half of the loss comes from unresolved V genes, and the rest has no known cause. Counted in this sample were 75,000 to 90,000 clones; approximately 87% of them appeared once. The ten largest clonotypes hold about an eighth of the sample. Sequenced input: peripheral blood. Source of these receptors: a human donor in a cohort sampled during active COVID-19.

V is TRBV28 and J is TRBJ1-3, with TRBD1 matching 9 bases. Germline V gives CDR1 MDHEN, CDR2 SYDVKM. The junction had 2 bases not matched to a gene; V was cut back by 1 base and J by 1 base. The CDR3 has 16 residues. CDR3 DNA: TGTGCCAGCAGTTTATACGGACAGGGGTCTGGAAACACCATATATTTT. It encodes CASSLYGQGSGNTIYF.

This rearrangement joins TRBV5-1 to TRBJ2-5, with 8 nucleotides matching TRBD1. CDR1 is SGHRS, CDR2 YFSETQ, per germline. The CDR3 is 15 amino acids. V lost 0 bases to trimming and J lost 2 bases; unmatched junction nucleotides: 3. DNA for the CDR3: TGCGCCAGCAGCTTGGACGGGACAGGTCAAGAGACCCAGTACTTC. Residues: CASSLDGTGQETQYF.

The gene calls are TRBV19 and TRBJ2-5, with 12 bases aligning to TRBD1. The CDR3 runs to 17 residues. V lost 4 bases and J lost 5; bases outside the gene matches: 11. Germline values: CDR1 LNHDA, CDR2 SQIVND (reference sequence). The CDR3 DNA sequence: TGTGCCAGTAGTAAGACCGGGACAGGGGGCTATGGGGAGACCCAGTACTTC. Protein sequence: CASSKTGTGGYGETQYF.

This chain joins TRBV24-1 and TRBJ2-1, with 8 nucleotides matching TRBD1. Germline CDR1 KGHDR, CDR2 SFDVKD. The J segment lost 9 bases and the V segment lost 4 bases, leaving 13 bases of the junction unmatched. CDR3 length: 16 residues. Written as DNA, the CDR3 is TGTGCCACCAGTGACCCATCCGGACAGGGTATCAGTGAGCAGTTCTTC. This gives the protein CATSDPSGQGISEQFF.

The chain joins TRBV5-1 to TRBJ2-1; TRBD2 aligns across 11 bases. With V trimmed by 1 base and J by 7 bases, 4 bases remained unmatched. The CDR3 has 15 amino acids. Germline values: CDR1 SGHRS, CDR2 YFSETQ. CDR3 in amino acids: CASSLTLAGGNEQFF. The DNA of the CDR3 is TGCGCCAGCAGCTTGACTCTAGCGGGAGGTAATGAGCAGTTCTTC.

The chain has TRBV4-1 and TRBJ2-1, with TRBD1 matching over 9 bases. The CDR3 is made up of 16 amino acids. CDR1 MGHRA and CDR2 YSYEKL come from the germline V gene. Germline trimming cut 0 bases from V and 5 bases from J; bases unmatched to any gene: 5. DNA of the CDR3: TGCGCCAGCAGCCAAGAGACCGGGACAGGGAACAATGAGCAGTTCTTC. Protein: CASSQETGTGNNEQFF.

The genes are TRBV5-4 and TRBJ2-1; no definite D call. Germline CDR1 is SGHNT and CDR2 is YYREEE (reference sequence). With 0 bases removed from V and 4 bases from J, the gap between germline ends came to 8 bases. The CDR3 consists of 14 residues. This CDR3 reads CASSLVSGYNEQFF. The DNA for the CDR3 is TGTGCCAGCAGCTTGGTGTCCGGGTACAATGAGCAGTTCTTC.

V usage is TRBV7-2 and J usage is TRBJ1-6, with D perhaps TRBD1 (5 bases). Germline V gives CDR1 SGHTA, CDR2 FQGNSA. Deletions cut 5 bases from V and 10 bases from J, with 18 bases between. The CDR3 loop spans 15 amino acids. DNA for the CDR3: TGTGCCAGCAGCCCTCGGGCAGGGATTTACTCACCCCTCCACTTT. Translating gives CASSPRAGIYSPLHF.

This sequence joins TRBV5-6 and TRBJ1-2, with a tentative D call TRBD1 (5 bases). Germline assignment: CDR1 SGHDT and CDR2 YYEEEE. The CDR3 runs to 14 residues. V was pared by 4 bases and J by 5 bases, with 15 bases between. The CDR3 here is CASSLAGYQYGYTF. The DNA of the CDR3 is TGTGCCAGCAGCCTGGCAGGGTATCAATATGGCTACACCTTC.

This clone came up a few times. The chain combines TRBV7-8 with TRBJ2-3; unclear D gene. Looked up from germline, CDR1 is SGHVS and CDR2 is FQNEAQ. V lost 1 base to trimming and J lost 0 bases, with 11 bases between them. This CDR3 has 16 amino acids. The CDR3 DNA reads TGTGCCAGCAGCTTAGTGTCAGGCTGGAGCACAGATACGCAGTATTTT. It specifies CASSLVSGWSTDTQYF. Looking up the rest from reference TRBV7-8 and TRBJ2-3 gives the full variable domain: GAGVSQSPRYKVAKRGQDVALRCDPISGHVSLFWYQQALGQGPEFLTYFQNEAQLDKSGLPSDRFFAERPEGSVSTLKIQRTQQEDSAVYLCASSLVSGWSTDTQYFGPGTRLTVL.

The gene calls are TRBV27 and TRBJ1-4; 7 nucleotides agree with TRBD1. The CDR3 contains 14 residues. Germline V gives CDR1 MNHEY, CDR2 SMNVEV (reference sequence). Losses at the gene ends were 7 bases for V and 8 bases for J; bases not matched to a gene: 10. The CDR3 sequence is CASNMRGQGEKLFF. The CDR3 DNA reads TGTGCCAGCAACATGAGGGGGCAGGGAGAAAAACTGTTTTTT.

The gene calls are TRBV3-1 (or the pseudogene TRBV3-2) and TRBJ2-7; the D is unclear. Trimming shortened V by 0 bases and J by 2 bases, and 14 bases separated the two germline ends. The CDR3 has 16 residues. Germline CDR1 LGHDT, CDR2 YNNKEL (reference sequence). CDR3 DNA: TGTGCCAGCAGCCAAGAGAGTGGTAGTTTCCCCTACGAGCAGTACTTC. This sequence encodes CASSQESGSFPYEQYF.

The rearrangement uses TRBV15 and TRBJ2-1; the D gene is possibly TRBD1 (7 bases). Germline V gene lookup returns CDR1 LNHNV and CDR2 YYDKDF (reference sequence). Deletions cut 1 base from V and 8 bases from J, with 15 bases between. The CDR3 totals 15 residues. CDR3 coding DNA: TGTGCCACCAGCAGAGGCAGGGGGACTGGAGATGAGCAGTTCTTC. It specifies CATSRGRGTGDEQFF.

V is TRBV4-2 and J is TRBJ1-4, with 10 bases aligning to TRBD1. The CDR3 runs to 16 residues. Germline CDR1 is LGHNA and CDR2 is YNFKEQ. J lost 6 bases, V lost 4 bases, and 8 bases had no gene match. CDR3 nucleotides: TGTGCCAGCAGCCGACTAACCGGGACAGGGGATGAAAAACTGTTTTTT. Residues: CASSRLTGTGDEKLFF.

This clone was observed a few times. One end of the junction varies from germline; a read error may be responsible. In nucleotides, the CDR3 is TGTGCCAGTAGTATGTTAGTTCGGGATCAACCCCAGCATTTT. It yields the protein CASSMLVRDQPQHF. The V call is TRBV19, the J call TRBJ1-5; no clear D gene. Per the germline V gene, CDR1 is LNHDA and CDR2 is SQIVND (reference sequence). The CDR3 runs 14 residues.

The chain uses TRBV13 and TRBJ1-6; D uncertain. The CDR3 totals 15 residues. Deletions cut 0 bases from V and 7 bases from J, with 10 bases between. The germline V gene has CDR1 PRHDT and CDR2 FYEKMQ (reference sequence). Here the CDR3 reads CASSLGPARNSPLHF. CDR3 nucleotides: TGTGCCAGCAGCTTAGGGCCCGCCAGGAATTCACCCCTCCACTTT.

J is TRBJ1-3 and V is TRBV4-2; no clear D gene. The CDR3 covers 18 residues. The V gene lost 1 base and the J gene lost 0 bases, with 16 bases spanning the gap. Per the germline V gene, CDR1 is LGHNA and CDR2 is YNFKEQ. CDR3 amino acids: CASSQASREAHSGNTIYF. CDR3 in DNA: TGTGCCAGCAGCCAAGCTAGTAGAGAGGCGCACTCTGGAAACACCATATATTTT.

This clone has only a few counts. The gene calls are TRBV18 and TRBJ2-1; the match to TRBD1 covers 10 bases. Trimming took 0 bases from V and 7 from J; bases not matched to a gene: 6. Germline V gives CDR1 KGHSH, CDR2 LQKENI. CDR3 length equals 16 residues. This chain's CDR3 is CASSPPSGTGENEQFF. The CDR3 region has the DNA TGTGCCAGCTCACCACCGTCCGGGACAGGGGAGAATGAGCAGTTCTTC.

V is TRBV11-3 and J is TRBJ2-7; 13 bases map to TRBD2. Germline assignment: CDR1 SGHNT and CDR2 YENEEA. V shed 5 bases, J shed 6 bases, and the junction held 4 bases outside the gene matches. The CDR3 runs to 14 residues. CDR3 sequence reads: CASSPRTSGSEQYF. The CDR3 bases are TGTGCCAGCAGCCCGCGGACTAGCGGGAGCGAGCAGTACTTC.

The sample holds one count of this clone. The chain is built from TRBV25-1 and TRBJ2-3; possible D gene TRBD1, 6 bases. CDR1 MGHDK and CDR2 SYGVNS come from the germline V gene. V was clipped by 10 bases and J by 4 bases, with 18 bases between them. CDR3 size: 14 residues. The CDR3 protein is CATPTGRCADTQYF. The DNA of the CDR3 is TGTGCCACCCCTACAGGGCGTTGCGCAGATACGCAGTATTTT.

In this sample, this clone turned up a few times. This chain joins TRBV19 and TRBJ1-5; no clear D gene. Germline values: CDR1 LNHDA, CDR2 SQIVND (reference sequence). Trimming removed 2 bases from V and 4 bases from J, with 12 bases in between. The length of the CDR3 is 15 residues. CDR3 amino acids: CASSITGFYNQPQHF. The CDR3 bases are TGTGCCAGTAGTATAACGGGGTTTTATAATCAGCCCCAGCATTTT.

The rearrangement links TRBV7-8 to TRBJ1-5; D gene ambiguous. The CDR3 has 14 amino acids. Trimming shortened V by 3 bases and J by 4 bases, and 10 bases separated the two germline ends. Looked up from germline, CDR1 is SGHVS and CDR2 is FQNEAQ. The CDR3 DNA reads TGTGCCAGCAGCTTTAACACGGGGAATCAGCCCCAGCATTTT. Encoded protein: CASSFNTGNQPQHF.

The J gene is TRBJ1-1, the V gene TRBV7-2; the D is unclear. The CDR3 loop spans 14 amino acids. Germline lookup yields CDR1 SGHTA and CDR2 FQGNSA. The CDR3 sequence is CATSRQVTNTEAFF. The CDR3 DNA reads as TGTGCTACATCTCGGCAGGTAACCAACACTGAAGCTTTCTTT.

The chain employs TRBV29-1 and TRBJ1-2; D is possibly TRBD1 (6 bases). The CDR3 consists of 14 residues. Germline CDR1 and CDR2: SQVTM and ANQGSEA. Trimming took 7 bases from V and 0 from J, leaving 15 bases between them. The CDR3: CSASRDTANYGYTF. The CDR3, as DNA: TGCAGCGCCTCCCGGGACACCGCTAACTATGGCTACACCTTC. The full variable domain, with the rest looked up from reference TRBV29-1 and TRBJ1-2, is SAVISQKPSRDICQRGTSLTIQCQVDSQVTMMFWYRQQPGQSLTLIATANQGSEATYESGFVIDKFPISRPNLTFSTLTVSNMSPEDSSIYLCSASRDTANYGYTFGSGTRLTVV.